This entry concerns a single T cell receptor (beta chain). Germline trimming cut 0 bases from V and 11 bases from J; bases unmatched to any gene: 3. There are 13 residues in the CDR3. Germline V gene data show CDR1 as SGHTA and CDR2 as FQGNSA. These data belong to a study of OX40 agonist ivuxolimab in advanced cancers. As for the study in general: While on treatment, patients had intravenous ivuxolimab at 0.01 to 10 mg/kg every 2 weeks.

Measured with immunoSEQ multiplex PCR; TCRdb has only the in-frame clones, and not every one. The table has around 80,000 clones, around 86% seen once. The chain joins TRBV7-2 to TRBJ1-1, with TRBD1 identical over 10 bases. Sequencing was performed on CD4+ or CD8+ T cells sorted from blood, taken in a trial of the OX40 agonist ivuxolimab. This TCR was sampled from an adult with an advanced solid tumor such as melanoma, head and neck, liver or kidney cancer. CDR3 sequence: CASSLAGQGIAFF. CDR3 bases: TGTGCCAGCAGCTTAGCGGGACAGGGGATCGCTTTCTTT.